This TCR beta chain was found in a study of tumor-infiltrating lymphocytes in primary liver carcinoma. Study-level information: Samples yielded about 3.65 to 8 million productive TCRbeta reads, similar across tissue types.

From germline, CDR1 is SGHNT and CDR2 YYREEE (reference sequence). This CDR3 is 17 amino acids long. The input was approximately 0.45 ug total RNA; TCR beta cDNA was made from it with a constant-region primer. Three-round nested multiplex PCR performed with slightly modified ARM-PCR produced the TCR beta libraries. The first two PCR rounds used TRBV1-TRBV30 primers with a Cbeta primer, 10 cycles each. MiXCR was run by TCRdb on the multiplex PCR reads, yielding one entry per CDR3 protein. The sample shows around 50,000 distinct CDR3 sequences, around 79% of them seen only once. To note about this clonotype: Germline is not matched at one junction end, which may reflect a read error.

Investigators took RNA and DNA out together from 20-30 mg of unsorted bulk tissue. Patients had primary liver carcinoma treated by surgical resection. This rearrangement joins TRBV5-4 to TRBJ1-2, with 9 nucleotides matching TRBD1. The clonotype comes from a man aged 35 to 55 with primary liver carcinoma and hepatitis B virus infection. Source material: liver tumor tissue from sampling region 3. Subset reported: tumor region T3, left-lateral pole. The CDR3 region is CASSMAGQGRTNYGYTF. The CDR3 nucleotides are TGTGCCAGCAGCATGGCCGGACAGGGGAGAACTAACTATGGCTATACCTTC.